This T cell receptor (beta chain) was recovered during a study of T cell responses to AZD1222 COVID-19 vaccine. The ends lost 10 bases at V and 4 bases at J; junction bases unmatched: 9. The CDR3 sequence is 13 residues long. Germline CDR1 MDHEN, CDR2 SYDVKM. Generated by immunoSEQ multiplex PCR, the TCRdb table keeps only in-frame clones and is missing some. The sample has around 100,000 clones, approximately 92% seen once. General study results and limits: At study baseline, merely five or six AZD1222 recipients were seropositive.

In this sample, this clone turned up once. Its antigen remains unknown. The source of this sequence is an adult in good health. The genes are TRBV28 and TRBJ1-2; TRBD1 agrees at 7 bases. Material: peripheral blood, obtained on day 0 of AZD1222 vaccination. The CDR3 region is CATLRTGVYGYTF. CDR3 DNA sequence: TGTGCCACCCTAAGAACAGGGGTCTATGGCTACACCTTC.